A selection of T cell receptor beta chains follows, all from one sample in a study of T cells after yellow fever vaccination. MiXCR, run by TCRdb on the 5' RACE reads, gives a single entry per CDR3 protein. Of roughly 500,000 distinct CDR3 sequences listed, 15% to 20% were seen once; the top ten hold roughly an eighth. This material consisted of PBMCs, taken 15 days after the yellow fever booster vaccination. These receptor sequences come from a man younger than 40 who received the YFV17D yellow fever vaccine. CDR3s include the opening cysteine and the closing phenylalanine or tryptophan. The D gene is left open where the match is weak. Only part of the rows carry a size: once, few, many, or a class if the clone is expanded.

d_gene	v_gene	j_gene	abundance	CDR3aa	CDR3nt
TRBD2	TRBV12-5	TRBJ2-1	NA	CASGLGQRGINEQFF	TGTGCTAGTGGTCTGGGCCAGCGGGGGATCAATGAGCAGTTCTTC
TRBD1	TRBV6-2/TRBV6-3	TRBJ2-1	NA	CASSRQGPYNEQFF	TGTGCCAGCAGTCGACAGGGACCCTACAATGAGCAGTTCTTC
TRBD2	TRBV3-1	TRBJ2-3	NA	CASSRGLAGISTDTQYF	TGTGCCAGCAGCCGGGGACTAGCGGGAATTAGCACAGATACGCAGTATTTT
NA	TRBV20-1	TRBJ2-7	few	CSAPLWPEQYF	TGCAGTGCCCCCCTCTGGCCCGAGCAGTACTTC
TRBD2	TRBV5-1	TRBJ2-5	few	CASSMTSGRAYSETQYF	TGCGCCAGCAGTATGACTAGCGGGAGGGCCTATTCAGAGACCCAGTACTTC
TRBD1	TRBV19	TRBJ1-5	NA	CASSPDRGQFNQPQHF	TGTGCCAGTAGCCCTGACAGGGGGCAGTTCAATCAGCCCCAGCATTTT
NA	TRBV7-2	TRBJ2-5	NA	CASSHFDRPETQYF	TGTGCCAGCAGTCATTTCGACAGGCCCGAGACCCAGTACTTC
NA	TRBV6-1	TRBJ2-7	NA	CASGHPFTGADEQYF	TGTGCCAGCGGCCACCCTTTCACAGGCGCGGACGAGCAGTACTTC
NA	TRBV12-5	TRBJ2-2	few	CASGWEGNTGELFF	TGTGCTAGTGGTTGGGAAGGGAACACCGGGGAGCTGTTTTTT
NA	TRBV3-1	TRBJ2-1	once	CASSSTPGNEQFF	TGTGCCAGCAGCAGCACTCCGGGGAATGAGCAGTTCTTC
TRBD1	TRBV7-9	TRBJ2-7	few	CASSLSAWDRQAYEQYF	TGTGCCAGCAGCTTAAGCGCCTGGGACAGACAAGCCTACGAGCAGTACTTC
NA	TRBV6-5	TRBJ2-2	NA	CASSYSTSGEGGELFF	TGTGCCAGCAGTTACTCGACATCAGGGGAGGGAGGGGAGCTGTTTTTT
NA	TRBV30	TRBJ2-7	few	CAWGRDLYEQYF	TGTGCCTGGGGAAGAGACCTCTACGAGCAGTACTTC
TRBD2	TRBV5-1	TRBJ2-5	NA	CASSFPSSGSGLETQYF	TGCGCCAGCAGCTTCCCCAGTAGCGGGTCCGGGTTAGAGACCCAGTACTTC